The 25 T cell receptor beta chains presented below share a single source sample, sequenced in a study of blood T cell repertoires in COVID-19. Data came from immunoSEQ multiplex PCR; TCRdb stores just in-frame clones and leaves some out. The sample shows around 300,000 clones, roughly 90% of them seen only once. The sample taken for sequencing was peripheral blood. The receptor set was obtained from a woman between 50 and 59 years old with active or convalescent COVID-19.

The genes are TRBV5-5 and TRBJ2-3, with 7 bases lining up with TRBD1. After removal of 2 bases from V and 2 bases from J, the junction contained 8 bases not matched to a gene. Germline CDR1 SGHKS, CDR2 YYEKEE (reference sequence). The CDR3 extends over 16 amino acids. The CDR3, as DNA: TGTGCCAGCAGCTTAGGCGACAGGGTCTCCACAGATACGCAGTATTTT. Residues: CASSLGDRVSTDTQYF.

The V and J genes are TRBV5-6 and TRBJ1-6; TRBD1 is a possible D gene (6 bases). CDR1 SGHDT and CDR2 YYEEEE come from the germline V gene. This CDR3 is built from 18 residues. The ends were cut back, 4 bases at V and 0 bases at J, with 17 bases in the middle. The CDR3 protein is CASSTWDDRSSYNSPLHF. The DNA of the CDR3 is TGTGCCAGCAGCACTTGGGATGACAGGAGCTCCTATAATTCACCCCTCCACTTT.

The chain couples TRBV28 to TRBJ1-2, with 7 bases identical to TRBD1. V was pared by 4 bases and J by 3 bases, with 8 bases of the junction left unmatched. CDR1 is MDHEN, CDR2 SYDVKM, per germline. The CDR3 extends over 15 amino acids. In nucleotides, the CDR3 is TGTGCCAGCAGTTCCCCCAACAGGGGAGACTATGGCTACACCTTC. This codes for CASSSPNRGDYGYTF.

This clone was detected only once. The rearrangement links TRBV18 to TRBJ2-1, with D tentatively TRBD2 (7 bases). CDR3 length equals 16 residues. Germline CDR1 and CDR2: KGHSH and LQKENI. V was pared by 6 bases and J by 1 base, with 16 bases between. The CDR3 loop is CASSPAGAVSYNEQFF. CDR3 nucleotide sequence: TGTGCCAGCTCCCCCGCGGGGGCCGTATCCTACAATGAGCAGTTCTTC.

Concerning this clone itself: The same CDR3 can be traced to other DNA sequences in this sample. The rearrangement joins TRBV28 to TRBJ1-5, with 7 positions matching TRBD1. The CDR3 sequence is 14 residues long. Losses at the gene ends were 2 bases for V and 6 bases for J; bases not matched to a gene: 4. Germline CDR1 MDHEN, CDR2 SYDVKM. The CDR3 DNA follows: TGTGCCAGCAGTTTACGACAGGGAGTTCAGCCCCAGCATTTT. Translated, it gives CASSLRQGVQPQHF.

V is TRBV27 and J is TRBJ2-1; the D is unclear. The CDR3 runs to 11 residues. Germline CDR1 reads MNHEY; CDR2 reads SMNVEV (reference sequence). Trimming removed 3 bases from V and 5 bases from J, with 2 bases in between. The CDR3 sequence: CASSFNNEQFF. The DNA for the CDR3 is TGTGCCAGCAGTTTCAACAATGAGCAGTTCTTC.

In its sample, this clone was seen once. This chain uses TRBV18 with TRBJ1-1; possible D gene TRBD1, 6 bases. This CDR3 has 14 amino acids. CDR1 is KGHSH, CDR2 LQKENI, per germline. V lost 6 bases to trimming and J lost 5 bases, with 16 bases between them. CDR3 residues: CASSDAGARTEAFF. The CDR3 region has the DNA TGTGCCAGCTCTGATGCGGGGGCTCGAACTGAAGCTTTCTTT.

This clone was recorded a few times. This chain joins TRBV15 and TRBJ1-2; D unresolved. Germline V CDR1 and CDR2: LNHNV, YYDKDF (reference sequence). Trimming removed 0 bases at V and 8 bases at J, with 13 bases between. This CDR3 comprises 14 residues. The CDR3: CATSRDRGPWGYTF. For the CDR3, the DNA is TGTGCCACCAGCAGAGATCGAGGGCCTTGGGGCTACACCTTC.

The chain couples TRBV7-3 to TRBJ2-2, with D maybe TRBD1 (5 bases). CDR1 and CDR2 (germline): SGHTA, FQGTGA. The V gene lost 3 bases and the J gene lost 0 bases, with 11 bases spanning the gap. The CDR3 is made up of 16 amino acids. CDR3 amino acids: CASSFRPGPNTGELFF. The CDR3 DNA reads as TGTGCCAGCAGCTTCCGGCCAGGGCCGAACACCGGGGAGCTGTTTTTT.

The rearrangement joins TRBV12-5 to TRBJ1-5; D may be TRBD1 (6 bases). The CDR3 has 18 residues. The germline gives CDR1 LGHNT, CDR2 FRNRAP. Trimming took off 3 bases at V and 1 base at J, with 19 bases between the two ends. The CDR3 DNA sequence: TGTGCTAGTGGTTTTTCAGCTATGCGGACAGTCAGCAATCAGCCCCAGCATTTT. Protein sequence: CASGFSAMRTVSNQPQHF.

This clone was detected once. The chain combines TRBV11-2 with TRBJ2-2, with 8 bases lining up with TRBD2. Unmatched junction bases numbered 10, after V lost 1 base and J lost 3 bases. CDR3 length: 18 amino acids. In germline, CDR1 is SGHAT, CDR2 FQNNGV. This chain's CDR3 is CASSLVVPPRGDTGELFF. The CDR3 nucleotides are TGTGCCAGCAGCTTAGTAGTTCCTCCGCGGGGGGACACCGGGGAGCTGTTTTTT.

This clone has a count of ten or more. The chain combines TRBV6-2 or TRBV6-3 with TRBJ2-7; 14 bases are shared with TRBD2. The CDR3 is 16 amino acids. The J segment lost 5 bases and the V segment lost 5 bases, leaving 8 bases of the junction unmatched. Germline lookup yields CDR1 MNHEY and CDR2 SVGEGT. The CDR3 spells CASSRMTSGRDHEQYF. Here the CDR3 DNA reads TGTGCCAGCAGTCGAATGACTAGCGGGAGGGACCACGAGCAGTACTTC.

CDR3 coding DNA: TGTGCCAGCTCCGGGATTGGGACAGGGGGCTTTCGAACTGAAGCTTTCTTT. Residues: CASSGIGTGGFRTEAFF. This chain uses TRBV7-9 with TRBJ1-1; 12 bases align to TRBD1. The CDR3 loop spans 17 amino acids. J was trimmed by 5 bases and V by 8 bases; bases with no gene match: 15. The germline V gene encodes CDR1 SEHNR and CDR2 FQNEAQ (reference sequence).

This chain links TRBV2 with TRBJ2-3; TRBD2 matches at 10 bases. The length of the CDR3 is 15 residues. Looked up from germline, CDR1 is SNHLY and CDR2 is FYNNEI. V dropped 2 bases and J dropped 3; count of bases not matched to a gene: 2. In nucleotides, the CDR3 is TGTGCCAGCAGTGAATCTAGCGGGAGAACAGATACGCAGTATTTT. Translated: CASSESSGRTDTQYF.

The CDR3 DNA sequence: TGTGCCAGCGCCGGGGTAGCGGGGGTTAGTGAGCAGTTCTTC. Translating it yields CASAGVAGVSEQFF. The chain carries TRBV5-4 and TRBJ2-1; 9 nucleotides match TRBD2. The CDR3 loop spans 14 amino acids. The germline V gene encodes CDR1 SGHNT and CDR2 YYREEE (reference sequence). The J segment lost 9 bases and the V segment lost 7 bases, leaving 11 bases of the junction unmatched.

The V gene is TRBV6-2 or TRBV6-3, the J gene TRBJ1-5; D uncertain. Trimming took 1 base from V and 0 from J, leaving 10 bases between them. CDR3 size: 16 residues. Per germline, CDR1 MNHEY and CDR2 SVGEGT. The DNA of the CDR3 is TGTGCCAGCAGTTACTGGGCCAGCAATAGCAATCAGCCCCAGCATTTT. Translated, it gives CASSYWASNSNQPQHF.

As for this clone: This same CDR3 is encoded by further DNA sequences in the sample. The chain joins TRBV25-1 to TRBJ1-1; 7 nucleotides align to TRBD1. Trimming removed 2 bases from V and 8 bases from J; junction bases left unmatched: 2. CDR1 MGHDK and CDR2 SYGVNS come from the germline V gene. CDR3 size: 12 residues. The CDR3 loop is CASSERQGEAFF. For the CDR3, the DNA is TGTGCCAGCAGTGAACGACAGGGCGAAGCTTTCTTT.

The chain uses TRBV6-5 and TRBJ1-1; 7 bases line up with TRBD1. The V gene end was trimmed by 5 bases and the J gene end by 3 bases; junction bases not matched to a gene: 9. Germline V CDR1 and CDR2: MNHEY, SVGAGI. The CDR3 is 15 amino acids. Here the CDR3 reads CASSKIRTGDTEAFF. CDR3 nucleotide sequence: TGTGCCAGCAGTAAAATACGAACAGGGGACACTGAAGCTTTCTTT.

V usage is TRBV30 and J usage is TRBJ1-2; D possibly corresponds to TRBD1 (6 bases). V lost 3 bases, J lost 2 bases, and 10 bases lay in between. The CDR3 contains 13 residues. From germline, CDR1 is GTSNPN and CDR2 SVGIG (reference sequence). Written as DNA, the CDR3 is TGTGCCTGGAGCGCACAGGGAAACTATGGCTACACCTTC. It specifies CAWSAQGNYGYTF.

The rearrangement uses TRBV11-1 and TRBJ1-1, with TRBD1 identical over 7 bases. This CDR3 has 12 residues. V gave up 5 bases and J gave up 11 bases; unmatched junction bases: 8. The germline V gene has CDR1 SGHAT and CDR2 FQDESV (reference sequence). The CDR3 DNA sequence: TGTGCCAGCAGCGTCGACAGGGTGGGTGCTTTCTTT. Translation gives CASSVDRVGAFF.

This chain connects TRBV5-1 to TRBJ2-3, with D possibly being TRBD2 (6 bases). The germline V gene encodes CDR1 SGHRS and CDR2 YFSETQ. Trimming cost V 4 bases and J 2 bases, with 11 bases left between them. The CDR3 spans 14 residues. CDR3 bases: TGCGCCAGCAGCCCCGGGACTTCCACAGATACGCAGTATTTT. It translates to CASSPGTSTDTQYF. Filled out from reference TRBV5-1 and TRBJ2-3, the complete variable domain reads KAGVTQTPRYLIKTRGQQVTLSCSPISGHRSVSWYQQTPGQGLQFLFEYFSETQRNKGNFPGRFSGRQFSNSRSEMNVSTLELGDSALYLCASSPGTSTDTQYFGPGTRLTVL.

The chain couples TRBV29-1 to TRBJ2-2, with D perhaps matching TRBD1 (6 bases). This CDR3 has 12 amino acids. Trimming removed 3 bases at V and 6 bases at J, with 8 bases between. Per germline, CDR1 SQVTM and CDR2 ANQGSEA. In DNA, the CDR3 is TGCAGCGTTGATGAGGGGGCCGGGGAGCTGTTTTTT. Translating it yields CSVDEGAGELFF.

This chain connects TRBV6-6 to TRBJ1-3; D is undetermined. V gave up 0 bases and J gave up 3 bases, with 3 bases separating them. Germline values: CDR1 MNHNY, CDR2 SVGAGI (reference sequence). The CDR3 extends over 13 amino acids. In DNA, the CDR3 is TGTGCCAGCAGTTACTCCCATGGAAACACCATATATTTT. This translates into CASSYSHGNTIYF.

This chain links TRBV5-4 with TRBJ2-5, with a tentative D call TRBD2 (5 bases). The CDR3 sequence is 14 residues long. From germline, CDR1 is SGHNT and CDR2 YYREEE (reference sequence). Trimming shortened V by 3 bases and J by 1 base, and 10 bases separated the two germline ends. The CDR3 DNA is TGTGCCAGCAGCTATGGTGGGAGCCAAGAGACCCAGTACTTC. This codes for CASSYGGSQETQYF.

This chain uses TRBV4-3 with TRBJ2-5; 9 bases map to TRBD1. The germline V gene has CDR1 LGHNA and CDR2 YSLEER. J lost 4 bases, V lost 4 bases, and 10 bases had no gene match. The CDR3 covers 16 residues. CDR3 residues: CASSPSGGQGAETQYF. CDR3 nucleotides: TGCGCCAGCAGCCCCTCCGGGGGACAGGGTGCAGAGACCCAGTACTTC.